Following are 12 T cell receptor beta chains from one sample sequenced in a study of beta chain features in type 1 diabetes. These receptors have no known antigen. Regarding the study as a whole: Researchers report that Type 1 diabetes patients had moderately but significantly shorter TCRB CDR3s across all four CD4+ subsets.

Since all of the isolated RNA was reverse transcribed, expressed TCRB transcripts were what got sequenced. Libraries were prepared by immunoSEQ multiplex PCR; TCRdb keeps only in-frame clonotypes and omits some of them. The repertoire holds approximately 70,000 clones, 45% to 50% seen once, with roughly 0.7% in the top ten. Source material: central memory CD4+ T cells from blood. These receptors were obtained from a man aged 30 to 45 with type 1 diabetes.

This sequence joins TRBV5-4 and TRBJ2-4; the match to TRBD2 covers 7 bases. Germline lookup yields CDR1 SGHNT and CDR2 YYREEE (reference sequence). The CDR3 covers 13 residues. The ends lost 5 bases at V and 9 bases at J; junction bases unmatched: 8. For the CDR3, the DNA is TGTGCCAGCAGTTCCCCGGGGGGAACCATTCAGTACTTC. It encodes CASSSPGGTIQYF.

This chain links TRBV6-1 with TRBJ2-2; 7 positions agree with TRBD2. The CDR3 has 15 amino acids. V was pared by 2 bases and J by 5 bases, with 5 bases of the junction left unmatched. From germline, CDR1 is MNHNS and CDR2 SASEGT. CDR3 region: CASSERTRGTGELFF. In nucleotides, the CDR3 is TGTGCCAGCAGTGAAAGGACTAGAGGGACCGGGGAGCTGTTTTTT.

The rearrangement joins TRBV5-4 to TRBJ2-5; TRBD1 agrees at 10 bases. Germline V gene data show CDR1 as SGHNT and CDR2 as YYREEE (reference sequence). This CDR3 contains 14 residues. The V gene end was trimmed by 0 bases and the J gene end by 7 bases; junction bases not matched to a gene: 3. The CDR3 nucleotides are TGTGCCAGCAGCTTGGGGACAGGGGGAAGGACCCAGTACTTC. This sequence encodes CASSLGTGGRTQYF.

This rearrangement joins TRBV19 to TRBJ2-7; D remains unclear. The CDR3 consists of 18 residues. The germline V gene encodes CDR1 LNHDA and CDR2 SQIVND (reference sequence). V was cut by 6 bases and J by 2 bases, with 26 bases left in between. The CDR3 loop reads CASSPRPKVGSPAYEQYF. CDR3 nucleotides: TGTGCCAGTAGCCCGAGGCCGAAGGTAGGATCTCCAGCCTACGAGCAGTACTTC.

In its sample, this clone was seen once. V usage is TRBV7-9 and J usage is TRBJ2-2, with D maybe TRBD2 (5 bases). Germline values: CDR1 SEHNR, CDR2 FQNEAQ (reference sequence). The CDR3 runs to 16 residues. V was clipped by 1 base and J by 1 base, with 10 bases between them. The CDR3 nucleotides are TGTGCCAGCAGCTTAGGGTTAAGCGGGAACACCGGGGAGCTGTTTTTT. Translation: CASSLGLSGNTGELFF.

The chain has TRBV5-4 and TRBJ1-6; 9 bases fit TRBD1. The V gene end was trimmed by 4 bases and the J gene end by 14 bases; junction bases not matched to a gene: 16. Germline loops: CDR1 SGHNT, CDR2 YYREEE (reference sequence). The length of the CDR3 is 16 residues. This CDR3 reads CASSPKGGQGFMSLHF. The CDR3 DNA follows: TGTGCCAGCAGCCCCAAGGGGGGACAGGGTTTTATGTCCCTCCACTTT.

This clone was seen only a few times. This chain joins TRBV2 and TRBJ2-2, with 10 bases identical to TRBD1. The J segment lost 7 bases and the V segment lost 8 bases, leaving 10 bases of the junction unmatched. Per the germline V gene, CDR1 is SNHLY and CDR2 is FYNNEI. The CDR3 has 15 residues. The DNA for the CDR3 is TGTGCCAGCGGGGTCGACAGGGGGCGCGACGGGGAGCTGTTTTTT. This gives the protein CASGVDRGRDGELFF.

This chain joins TRBV6-1 and TRBJ2-7, with D maybe TRBD1 (5 bases). The V end was cut by 5 bases, the J end by 5 bases, with 16 bases between. The germline gives CDR1 MNHNS, CDR2 SASEGT. The CDR3 runs to 14 residues. This CDR3 is CASSPITDRNEQYF. In DNA form, the CDR3 reads TGTGCCAGCAGTCCTATTACCGACAGAAACGAGCAGTACTTC.

The rearrangement joins TRBV29-1 to TRBJ2-7; D is uncertain. The V gene's germline CDR1 is SQVTM and CDR2 ANQGSEA. This CDR3 region has 12 residues. V was trimmed by 3 bases and J by 5 bases, leaving 11 bases between them. This CDR3 is CSVDISRDEQYF. Here the CDR3 DNA reads TGCAGCGTTGATATCTCACGGGACGAGCAGTACTTC.

This sequence joins TRBV4-2 and TRBJ2-2; D is perhaps TRBD1 (5 bases). The germline V gene encodes CDR1 LGHNA and CDR2 YNFKEQ. V lost 1 base, J lost 6 bases, and 9 bases lay in between. The CDR3 totals 14 residues. The CDR3 sequence: CASSQGGGAGELFF. CDR3 DNA sequence: TGTGCCAGCAGCCAAGGGGGCGGCGCCGGGGAGCTGTTTTTT.

The chain recombines TRBV15 with TRBJ2-3; D uncertain. This CDR3 has 16 residues. Per the germline V gene, CDR1 is LNHNV and CDR2 is YYDKDF (reference sequence). V shed 0 bases and J shed 4 bases, with 14 bases lying between them. The CDR3 loop is CATSRDNAVRADTQYF. The CDR3 DNA reads as TGTGCCACCAGCAGAGATAACGCAGTCCGGGCAGATACGCAGTATTTT.

In this sample, this clone turned up a few times. This rearrangement joins TRBV29-1 to TRBJ2-5, with 9 positions matching TRBD1. Germline loops: CDR1 SQVTM, CDR2 ANQGSEA. This CDR3 has 12 residues. The J segment lost 4 bases and the V segment lost 7 bases, leaving 4 bases of the junction unmatched. CDR3 sequence (DNA): TGCAGCGGACAGGGGGGAGGAGAGACCCAGTACTTC. It specifies CSGQGGGETQYF.